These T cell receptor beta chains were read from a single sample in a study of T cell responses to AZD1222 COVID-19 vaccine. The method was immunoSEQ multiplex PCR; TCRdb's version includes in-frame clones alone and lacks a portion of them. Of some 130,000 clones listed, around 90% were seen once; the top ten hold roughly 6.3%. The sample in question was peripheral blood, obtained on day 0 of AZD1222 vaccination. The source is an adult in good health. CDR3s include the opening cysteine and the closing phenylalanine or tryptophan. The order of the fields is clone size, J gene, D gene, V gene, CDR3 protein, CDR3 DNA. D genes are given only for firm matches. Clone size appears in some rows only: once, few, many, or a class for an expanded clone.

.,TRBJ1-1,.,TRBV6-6,CASRMNTEAFF,TGTGCCAGCCGCATGAACACTGAAGCTTTCTTT
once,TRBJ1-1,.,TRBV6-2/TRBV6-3,CASSPGLEAFF,TGTGCCAGCAGTCCAGGGCTTGAAGCTTTCTTT
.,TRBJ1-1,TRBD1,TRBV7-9,CASSFYRGSSAFF,TGTGCCAGCAGCTTTTACAGGGGATCGAGCGCTTTCTTT
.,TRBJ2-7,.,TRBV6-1,CASSDHGTYEQYF,TGTGCCAGCAGTGACCATGGGACCTACGAGCAGTACTTC
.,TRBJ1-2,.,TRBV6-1,CASSRPRGDTYGYTF,TGTGCCAGCTCCCGACCGCGGGGAGATACCTATGGCTACACCTTC
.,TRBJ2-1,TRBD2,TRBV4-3,CASSRGTSGAYNEQFF,TGCGCCAGCAGCCGAGGGACTAGCGGGGCCTACAATGAGCAGTTCTTC
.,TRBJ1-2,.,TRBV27,CASSFVGGVYGYTF,TGTGCCAGCAGTTTCGTGGGGGGGGTCTATGGCTACACCTTC
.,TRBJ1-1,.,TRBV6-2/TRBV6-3,CASSTGIREAFF,TGTGCCAGCAGTACCGGGATAAGGGAGGCTTTCTTT
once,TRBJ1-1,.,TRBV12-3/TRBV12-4,CASSPRDRSRAFF,TGTGCCAGCAGTCCTCGGGACCGGTCTCGAGCTTTCTTT
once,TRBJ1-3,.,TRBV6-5,CASSLQADSGNTIYF,TGTGCCAGCAGTCTACAGGCTGATTCTGGAAACACCATATATTTT
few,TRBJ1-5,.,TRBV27,CASRSGNQPQHF,TGTGCCAGCCGGTCGGGCAATCAGCCCCAGCATTTT
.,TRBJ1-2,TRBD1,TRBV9,CASSVGQGYGYTF,TGTGCCAGCAGCGTAGGACAGGGCTATGGCTACACCTTC
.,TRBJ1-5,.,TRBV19,CASSPSAVVLGQPQHF,TGTGCCAGTAGTCCCAGTGCAGTCGTACTCGGGCAGCCCCAGCATTTT
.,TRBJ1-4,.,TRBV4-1,CASSPDRNRAYFATNEKLFF,TGCGCCAGCAGCCCAGACCGGAACAGGGCTTATTTTGCAACTAATGAAAAACTGTTTTTT
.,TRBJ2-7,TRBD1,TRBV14,CASSRYTGGLEQYF,TGTGCCAGCAGCCGTTACACAGGGGGCCTCGAGCAGTACTTC
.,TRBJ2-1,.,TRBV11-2,CASSLSGLLNEQFF,TGTGCCAGCAGCTTGTCGGGACTGCTGAATGAGCAGTTCTTC
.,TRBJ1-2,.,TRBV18,CASSDYEGQPYGYTF,TGTGCCAGCTCAGACTACGAGGGGCAACCTTATGGCTACACCTTC
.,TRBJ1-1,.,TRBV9,CASSVLTPRGNTEAFF,TGTGCCAGCAGCGTACTAACACCCCGGGGGAACACTGAAGCTTTCTTT
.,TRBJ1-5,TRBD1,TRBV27,CASSLEGAGNQPQHF,TGTGCCAGCAGTTTAGAGGGGGCTGGCAATCAGCCCCAGCATTTT
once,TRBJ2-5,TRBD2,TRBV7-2,CASSPGIRGGRETQYF,TGTGCCAGCAGCCCGGGAATCCGGGGGGGCCGAGAGACCCAGTACTTC
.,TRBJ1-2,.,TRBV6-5,CASRAGNYGYTF,TGTGCCAGCAGGGCGGGGAACTATGGCTACACCTTC
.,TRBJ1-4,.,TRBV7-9,CASNLRNEKLFF,TGTGCCAGCAACCTACGAAATGAAAAACTGTTTTTT
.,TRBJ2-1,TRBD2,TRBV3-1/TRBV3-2,CASSRYLGLAGDNEQFF,TGTGCCAGCAGCCGCTACTTGGGACTAGCGGGGGACAATGAGCAGTTCTTC
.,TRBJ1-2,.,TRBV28,CASSLDSHISGYTF,TGTGCCAGCAGTTTGGACTCCCACATTTCGGGCTACACCTTC